The entry below gives a single T cell receptor (beta chain) sequence along with its context. The data were produced by immunoSEQ multiplex PCR, yet TCRdb's version contains in-frame clones alone and is incomplete. The sample carries about 60,000 clones, roughly nine tenths recorded once. The entry originates in a study of OX40 agonist ivuxolimab in advanced cancers. Study summary: The patients received ivuxolimab by intravenous route every 2 weeks at 0.01 to 10 mg/kg.

The J segment lost 8 bases and the V segment lost 3 bases, leaving 6 bases of the junction unmatched. The CDR3 loop spans 15 amino acids. The germline CDR1 and CDR2 sequences are WNHNN and SYGVQD (reference sequence). The material was CD4+ or CD8+ T cells sorted from blood, obtained in a trial of the OX40 agonist ivuxolimab. This chain links TRBV10-1 with TRBJ2-1, with 11 bases matching TRBD2. The sequence was collected from an adult with an advanced solid tumor such as melanoma, head and neck, liver or kidney cancer. The DNA of the CDR3 is TGCGCCAGCAGTGATGGTAGCGGGAGGGCGGATGAGCAGTTCTTC. It encodes CASSDGSGRADEQFF.